The 30 T cell receptor beta chains reported below all come from one sample, sequenced in a study of identical twins. TCRdb ran MiXCR on the 5' RACE reads and lists one entry per CDR3 protein. The sample lists roughly 480,000 distinct CDR3 sequences; approximately 24% were seen once. The data also belong to a second study, concerning T cells expressing NK-cell markers.

The sequenced sample was CD4+ T cells sorted from blood. These receptors were taken from a woman in her late teens or twenties in good health.

This rearrangement joins TRBV20-1 to TRBJ2-3; maybe TRBD2 (6 bases). The CDR3 loop spans 13 amino acids. Germline CDR1 reads DFQATT; CDR2 reads SNEGSKA (reference sequence). Trimming took off 3 bases at V and 2 bases at J, with 9 bases between the two ends. CDR3 protein: CSARGTSTDTQYF. CDR3 nucleotide sequence: TGCAGTGCTAGGGGGACTTCCACAGATACGCAGTATTTT.

The V call is TRBV20-1, the J call TRBJ2-5, with TRBD1 matching over 12 bases. Per germline, CDR1 DFQATT and CDR2 SNEGSKA (reference sequence). This CDR3 has 15 amino acids. The junction had 10 bases not matched to a gene; V was cut back by 6 bases and J by 5 bases. Here the CDR3 reads CSAEKGTGGAETQYF. The CDR3 DNA is TGCAGTGCCGAGAAAGGGACAGGGGGCGCGGAGACCCAGTACTTC.

Written as DNA, the CDR3 is TGCAGTGCTAGAGATGCGCGCAGTCAGTCCTACGAGCAGTACTTC. Translation gives CSARDARSQSYEQYF. V usage is TRBV20-1 and J usage is TRBJ2-7, with D uncertain. The V gene lost 0 bases and the J gene lost 1 base, with 13 bases spanning the gap. Per germline, CDR1 DFQATT and CDR2 SNEGSKA (reference sequence). This CDR3 region has 15 residues.

This clonotype was observed a handful of times. The rearrangement uses TRBV20-1 and TRBJ2-7, with 9 positions matching TRBD2. The ends lost 0 bases at V and 5 bases at J; junction bases unmatched: 17. The CDR3 spans 18 residues. Germline CDR1 reads DFQATT; CDR2 reads SNEGSKA (reference sequence). CDR3 in amino acids: CSARDRASGTFRENEQYF. CDR3 coding DNA: TGCAGTGCTAGAGATCGAGCTAGCGGGACCTTTCGGGAGAACGAGCAGTACTTC.

This clonotype was picked up a small number of times. This chain uses TRBV9 with TRBJ2-3; 11 bases line up with TRBD2. The CDR3 is 17 amino acids. The germline V gene has CDR1 SGDLS and CDR2 YYNGEE. V lost 4 bases and J lost 2; bases outside the gene matches: 9. The DNA of the CDR3 is TGTGCCAGCAGCCGAACAAGTAGCGGGGGGGACACAGATACGCAGTATTTT. This encodes CASSRTSSGGDTDTQYF.

The sample holds a few counts of this clonotype. This chain joins TRBV20-1 and TRBJ2-3; D uncertain. Deletions cut 6 bases from V and 2 bases from J, with 15 bases between. This CDR3 is 14 amino acids long. CDR1 and CDR2 from the germline V gene are DFQATT and SNEGSKA (reference sequence). As DNA, the CDR3 is TGCAGTGCCCCTAAGGGCGTCAACACAGATACGCAGTATTTT. This codes for CSAPKGVNTDTQYF.

The V gene is TRBV9, the J gene TRBJ2-7, with 12 bases that match TRBD2. This CDR3 has 14 residues. CDR1 is SGDLS and CDR2 is YYNGEE in the germline V gene. V was clipped by 5 bases and J by 7 bases; unmatched bases: 7. The CDR3 DNA reads TGTGCCAGCAGTCTCGGACTAGCGGGAAGTGAGCAGTACTTC. Encoded protein: CASSLGLAGSEQYF.

A few counts support this clonotype. The chain's CDR3 is CASSLGGVAGLDTQYF. CDR3 nucleotides: TGTGCCAGCAGCTTAGGGGGGGTTGCAGGGCTCGATACGCAGTATTTT. This rearrangement joins TRBV7-2 to TRBJ2-3; D might be TRBD2 (6 bases). The CDR3 is 16 residues long. Germline loops: CDR1 SGHTA, CDR2 FQGNSA. V was clipped by 1 base and J by 6 bases, with 17 bases between them.

In this sample, this clonotype turned up a few times. The chain has TRBV15 and TRBJ2-1, with 8 bases identical to TRBD1. There are 14 residues in the CDR3. CDR1 is LNHNV and CDR2 is YYDKDF in the germline V gene (reference sequence). V was clipped by 4 bases and J by 8 bases; unmatched bases: 7. CDR3 nucleotides: TGTGCCACCAGCAAGCCCGGACAGGGCTATGAGCAGTTCTTC. Translating gives CATSKPGQGYEQFF.

This clonotype showed up many times. One end of the junction is discordant with germline, which a read error may explain. CDR3 sequence (DNA): TGTGCCAGCAGCTTCACAGATACGCAGTATTTT. Translated, it gives CASSFTDTQYF. V is TRBV5-1 and J is TRBJ2-3, with unresolved D. This CDR3 region has 11 residues. Germline CDR1 reads SGHRS; CDR2 reads YFSETQ.

There are many counts of this clonotype. V gene TRBV5-1 combines with J gene TRBJ1-2, with unresolved D. The V gene's germline CDR1 is SGHRS and CDR2 YFSETQ. The V end was cut by 1 base, the J end by 10 bases, with 11 bases between. The CDR3 spans 12 residues. The CDR3 coding sequence is TGCGCCAGCAGCTTGACAGCGATGGACTACACCTTC. Protein: CASSLTAMDYTF.

The V gene is TRBV7-9, the J gene TRBJ1-1; no firm D call. This CDR3 has 14 amino acids. CDR1 and CDR2 (germline): SEHNR, FQNEAQ (reference sequence). V gave up 8 bases and J gave up 6 bases, with 19 bases separating them. For the CDR3, the DNA is TGTGCCAGCCCTGGCGGACGCCGAGGCGCTGAAGCTTTCTTT. Translated, it gives CASPGGRRGAEAFF.

This clonotype was detected ten times or more. The genes are TRBV19 and TRBJ2-1; 11 bases are shared with TRBD2. V lost 5 bases and J lost 4; bases outside the gene matches: 7. Germline CDR1 reads LNHDA; CDR2 reads SQIVND (reference sequence). The CDR3 spans 16 residues. CDR3 nucleotide sequence: TGTGCCAGTAGTCCAAGGACTAGCGGGTGGTACAATGAGCAGTTCTTC. It specifies CASSPRTSGWYNEQFF.

The rearrangement links TRBV14 to TRBJ2-5; D is possibly TRBD1 (6 bases). This CDR3 spans 14 amino acids. Deletions cut 5 bases from V and 7 bases from J, with 17 bases between. CDR1 is SGHDN, CDR2 FVKESK, per germline. For the CDR3, the DNA is TGTGCCAGCAGCGGGGGCCCCACGCGGATGACCCAGTACTTC. It yields the protein CASSGGPTRMTQYF.

The V and J genes are TRBV20-1 and TRBJ2-1, with D hard to call. The CDR3 sequence is 15 residues long. Between the trimmed V and J ends, which lost 1 base and 6 bases, there was a span of 16 bases. Germline V CDR1 and CDR2: DFQATT, SNEGSKA (reference sequence). The CDR3 reads CSARGAFPNSNEQFF. CDR3 sequence (DNA): TGCAGTGCTAGAGGGGCCTTCCCGAACAGCAATGAGCAGTTCTTC.

The chain has TRBV24-1 and TRBJ2-1, with D perhaps being TRBD1 or TRBD2 (5 bases each). Germline V CDR1 and CDR2: KGHDR, SFDVKD. The CDR3 has 15 amino acids. V was pared by 5 bases and J by 0 bases, with 10 bases between. The CDR3 DNA follows: TGTGCCACCAGTGCCGGGGCGAGCTCCTACAATGAGCAGTTCTTC. This sequence encodes CATSAGASSYNEQFF.

There are a few counts of this clonotype. This rearrangement joins TRBV3-1 to TRBJ2-1; 10 nucleotides match TRBD1. Germline V gene lookup returns CDR1 LGHDT and CDR2 YNNKEL (reference sequence). Losses at the gene ends were 2 bases for V and 7 bases for J; bases not matched to a gene: 11. The CDR3 has 17 amino acids. The CDR3 loop reads CASSQPTPGQGRNEQFF. The CDR3 nucleotides read TGTGCCAGCAGCCAACCGACCCCGGGACAGGGGAGAAATGAGCAGTTCTTC.

V is TRBV18 and J is TRBJ2-7; D may be TRBD2 (6 bases). V lost 6 bases and J 3 bases, leaving 18 bases between the germline ends. Germline assignment: CDR1 KGHSH and CDR2 LQKENI. There are 15 residues in the CDR3. The CDR3: CASSLAGTLIYEQYF. The CDR3 DNA is TGTGCCAGCTCGCTCGCCGGGACTCTCATCTACGAGCAGTACTTC. Full variable domain (rest looked up from reference TRBV18 and TRBJ2-7): NAGVMQNPRHLVRRRGQEARLRCSPMKGHSHVYWYRQLPEEGLKFMVYLQKENIIDESGMPKERFSAEFPKEGPSILRIQQVVRGDSAAYFCASSLAGTLIYEQYFGPGTRLTVT.

With regard to this clonotype: Its ends do not fully match the called genes, so a read error is possible. V gene TRBV12-3 or TRBV12-4 combines with J gene TRBJ2-1; D may be TRBD1 or TRBD2 (6 bases each). This CDR3 is 12 amino acids long. In DNA, the CDR3 is TGTGCCAACCCCGCCGGGGGCGGTGAGCAGCTCTTC. This codes for CANPAGGGEQLF.

This clonotype has only a few counts. This rearrangement joins TRBV3-1 to TRBJ2-1; the match to TRBD2 covers 11 bases. Losses at the gene ends were 4 bases for V and 5 bases for J; bases not matched to a gene: 7. The CDR3 is 16 amino acids. CDR1 is LGHDT and CDR2 is YNNKEL in the germline V gene (reference sequence). The CDR3 DNA reads TGTGCCAGCAGCCTGACTAGCGGGACGACCCACAATGAGCAGTTCTTC. Residues: CASSLTSGTTHNEQFF.

There are a few counts of this clonotype. The chain is built from TRBV5-1 and TRBJ2-5; no definite D call. Per germline, CDR1 SGHRS and CDR2 YFSETQ. The V end was cut by 2 bases, the J end by 1 base, with 9 bases between. This CDR3 is 14 amino acids long. CDR3 protein: CASSFGSGQETQYF. In DNA, the CDR3 is TGCGCCAGCAGCTTTGGGTCCGGCCAAGAGACCCAGTACTTC.

The CDR3 is CASSPGTGGETQYF. CDR3 DNA sequence: TGCGCCAGCAGCCCCGGGACAGGGGGAGAGACCCAGTACTTC. The V call is TRBV5-1, the J call TRBJ2-5; TRBD1 aligns across 11 bases. The CDR3 covers 14 residues. Germline-derived CDR1 and CDR2 are SGHRS and YFSETQ. With V trimmed by 4 bases and J by 4 bases, 3 bases remained unmatched.

This clonotype has at least ten counts. This chain links TRBV6-2 or TRBV6-3 with TRBJ1-2; D remains unclear. V shed 5 bases and J shed 7 bases, with 20 bases lying between them. Germline V gene data show CDR1 as MNHEY and CDR2 as SVGEGT. This CDR3 spans 15 amino acids. The CDR3: CASSPLRWTGRGYTF. The CDR3, as DNA: TGTGCCAGCAGTCCCCTCCGATGGACCGGTCGTGGCTACACCTTC.

This clonotype was picked up a small number of times. This chain uses TRBV4-3 with TRBJ2-1; TRBD2 might be the D (5 bases). The germline V and J ends were trimmed by 2 bases and 4 bases, with 6 bases remaining between them. This CDR3 has 13 residues. Per germline, CDR1 LGHNA and CDR2 YSLEER. The CDR3 DNA follows: TGCGCCAGCAGCCAAAGCGGTTACAATGAGCAGTTCTTC. Translated: CASSQSGYNEQFF.

The J gene is TRBJ2-2, the V gene TRBV9; D not certain. V was shortened by 2 bases and J by 3 bases, with 2 bases between the two germline ends. Germline V CDR1 and CDR2: SGDLS, YYNGEE. CDR3 length equals 12 residues. As DNA, the CDR3 is TGTGCCAGCAGCGTTTACACCGGGGAGCTGTTTTTT. The encoded protein is CASSVYTGELFF.

The J gene is TRBJ2-5, the V gene TRBV6-1, with 10 positions matching TRBD2. The ends lost 5 bases at V and 3 bases at J; junction bases unmatched: 6. Germline values: CDR1 MNHNS, CDR2 SASEGT. This CDR3 spans 15 amino acids. CDR3 DNA: TGTGCCAGCAGTCGTCCGGGACTAGCGAAAGAGACCCAGTACTTC. Encoded protein: CASSRPGLAKETQYF.

This clonotype was recorded at least ten times. This sequence joins TRBV2 and TRBJ2-1; D might be TRBD2 (5 bases). Germline V CDR1 and CDR2: SNHLY, FYNNEI. There are 11 residues in the CDR3. V lost 7 bases, J lost 10 bases, and 11 bases lay in between. CDR3 in DNA: TGTGCCAGCAAGGTCGAGGGAGAGCAGTTCTTC. It encodes CASKVEGEQFF.

This sequence joins TRBV3-1 and TRBJ2-1; D might be TRBD1 (6 bases). V was cut by 2 bases and J by 2 bases, with 13 bases left in between. The germline V gene encodes CDR1 LGHDT and CDR2 YNNKEL (reference sequence). The CDR3 is 16 amino acids. The CDR3 bases are TGTGCCAGCAGCCAAACGGGCAGGGGCGCCTACAATGAGCAGTTCTTC. This translates into CASSQTGRGAYNEQFF.

The J gene is TRBJ2-7, the V gene TRBV15, with 8 bases lining up with TRBD2. This CDR3 is built from 16 residues. Germline V gene sequence: CDR1 LNHNV, CDR2 YYDKDF (reference sequence). J gave up 2 bases and V 5 bases, and 11 bases lay outside the gene matches. In DNA form, the CDR3 reads TGTGCCACCAGCGGAATGGGAGCGGGGGCCACCTACGAGCAGTACTTC. Residues: CATSGMGAGATYEQYF.

The CDR3 DNA reads TGTGCCAGCAGTTTAAGCAGGACGAACACTGAAGCTTTCTTT. The encoded protein is CASSLSRTNTEAFF. The chain is built from TRBV12-3 or TRBV12-4 and TRBJ1-1; D is undetermined. The CDR3 has 14 amino acids. The V and J ends lost 2 bases and 1 base respectively, with 8 bases between them.